The present T cell receptor beta chain was sequenced within a study of T cells in Graves' hyperthyroidism and ophthalmopathy. Whole-study results and caveats: Most clonotypes expanded in the thyroid (above 0.001) were also present in blood.

RNA transcripts yielded amplified TCR beta CDR3 regions. HTBI primers were employed in a first-round RT-PCR of the TCR CDR3. TCRdb re-analysed the multiplex PCR reads in MiXCR, keeping a single row per CDR3 protein. This sample has almost 250,000 distinct CDR3 sequences, with approximately 24% found just once. In its sample, this clonotype was seen a few times. Its antigen is still unknown. This clonotype was obtained from a woman aged 40 to 50 with Graves' ophthalmopathy. Material for sequencing was blood.

CDR3 residues: CASLTGGAGYVTEAFF. In DNA, the CDR3 is TGTGCCAGCCTTACCGGGGGAGCAGGATATGTCACTGAAGCTTTCTTT. The chain links TRBV6-1 to TRBJ1-1; possibly TRBD1 for D (5 bases). The CDR3 covers 16 residues. V dropped 8 bases and J dropped 4 bases, with 23 bases sitting between them. Germline CDR1 MNHNS, CDR2 SASEGT.